One and the same sample provided the 9 T cell receptor beta chains below, sequenced in a study of blood T cell repertoires in COVID-19 (dated by TCRdb to 2020 to 2022). The protocol used for the library was the immunoSEQ multiplex PCR assay. Sourced from immuneACCESS, this table was stored by TCRdb with only in-frame sequences that have V and J called. A share of the clones is absent; for the studies checked, an unresolved V gene accounts for under half, and the remainder has no known explanation. The sample table lists 95,000 to 150,000 clones, roughly 88% of them with a count of one. Of the sample, around 4% falls within the top ten clones. Sequencing used peripheral blood. Every receptor here comes from a man aged 40-49 years with acute or convalescent COVID-19.

J is TRBJ1-5 and V is TRBV18, with D uncertain. CDR1 and CDR2 from the germline V gene are KGHSH and LQKENI. This CDR3 region has 14 residues. The ends were cut back, 3 bases at V and 7 bases at J, with 13 bases in the middle. The CDR3 DNA reads as TGTGCCAGCTCACCGGGCAGGTCGGTGCAGCCCCAGCATTTT. This gives the protein CASSPGRSVQPQHF.

The J gene is TRBJ1-2, the V gene TRBV5-1, with D possibly TRBD1 on 6 matching bases. The V and J ends lost 1 base and 6 bases respectively, with 16 bases between them. CDR1 is SGHRS, CDR2 YFSETQ, per germline. The CDR3 runs 15 residues. CDR3 nucleotides: TGCGCCAGCAGCTTGATGGTAGGACAGACCCATGGCTACACCTTC. This codes for CASSLMVGQTHGYTF.

This rearrangement joins TRBV18 to TRBJ2-7, with D possibly matching TRBD1 (5 bases). Germline CDR1 reads KGHSH; CDR2 reads LQKENI. V was trimmed by 0 bases and J by 6 bases, leaving 15 bases between them. This CDR3 is 15 amino acids long. CDR3 DNA: TGTGCCAGCTCACCACCTTTAGGACATATGGGCGAGCAGTACTTC. Translating it yields CASSPPLGHMGEQYF.

The rearrangement joins TRBV6-5 to TRBJ1-1; 9 nucleotides match TRBD1. J was trimmed by 5 bases and V by 7 bases; bases with no gene match: 11. The CDR3 totals 15 residues. Germline CDR1 is MNHEY and CDR2 is SVGAGI. The CDR3 here is CASNAITGGATEAFF. CDR3 in DNA: TGTGCCAGCAATGCCATAACAGGGGGCGCGACTGAAGCTTTCTTT.

The gene calls are TRBV19 and TRBJ2-1; 9 bases match TRBD2. Germline CDR1 reads LNHDA; CDR2 reads SQIVND (reference sequence). There are 15 residues in the CDR3. Trimming at V came to 3 bases and at J to 0 bases, leaving 0 bases not matched to a gene. As DNA, the CDR3 is TGTGCCAGTAGTATTAGCGGGAGCTCCTACAATGAGCAGTTCTTC. Translated: CASSISGSSYNEQFF. Full variable domain (rest looked up from reference TRBV19 and TRBJ2-1): DGGITQSPKYLFRKEGQNVTLSCEQNLNHDAMYWYRQDPGQGLRLIYYSQIVNDFQKGDIAEGYSVSREKKESFPLTVTSAQKNPTAFYLCASSISGSSYNEQFFGPGTRLTVL.

Only a few counts were recorded for this clone. This sequence joins TRBV7-2 and TRBJ1-1, with D possibly being TRBD1 (5 bases). This CDR3 contains 14 residues. Per germline, CDR1 SGHTA and CDR2 FQGNSA. Trimming removed 4 bases from V and 7 bases from J, with 16 bases in between. The DNA of the CDR3 is TGTGCCAGCAGCTCAAGGGGTCGGGTCTATGAAGCTTTCTTT. Amino acid sequence: CASSSRGRVYEAFF.

The chain couples TRBV6-2 or TRBV6-3 to TRBJ1-1; D gene uncertain. This CDR3 has 16 amino acids. The V and J ends lost 0 bases and 6 bases respectively, with 17 bases between them. From germline, CDR1 is MNHEY and CDR2 SVGEGT. The CDR3 spells CASSYSQDAKRAEAFF. CDR3 nucleotide sequence: TGTGCCAGCAGTTACTCGCAGGACGCTAAGAGGGCTGAAGCTTTCTTT.

This clone has just a few counts. The J gene is TRBJ1-2, the V gene TRBV2, with a possible D match to TRBD1 (5 bases). Germline CDR1 and CDR2: SNHLY and FYNNEI. This CDR3 contains 15 residues. The V end lost 5 bases, the J end lost 7 bases, and 20 bases lay between the germline ends. The CDR3 nucleotides are TGTGCCAGCAGTTTGGGGGGGGAGCGGGCCCGTGGCTACACCTTC. It translates to CASSLGGERARGYTF.

V gene TRBV14 combines with J gene TRBJ2-2, with a weak D call TRBD2 (5 bases). Germline-derived CDR1 and CDR2 are SGHDN and FVKESK. V lost 0 bases and J 6 bases, leaving 8 bases between the germline ends. The CDR3 spans 14 residues. CDR3 loop: CASSQDPGAGELFF. CDR3 nucleotides: TGTGCCAGCAGCCAAGATCCCGGGGCCGGGGAGCTGTTTTTT.